This T cell receptor beta chain was found in a study of CD4 T cells in relation to SARS-CoV-2 and coronaviruses. For the study at large: The negative reference was HIV-1 Nef peptide pool or peptide-free culture.

The assay was immunoSEQ multiplex PCR, and TCRdb's table has in-frame clones only and misses some. Of about 12,000 clones listed, roughly 65% were seen once; the top ten hold approximately 8%. CD4+ T cells from unexposed donors were obtained before the COVID-19 pandemic (2011-2018). The cells were cultured for 10 days before CD4+ T cells were isolated. This CDR3 is 16 amino acids long. The V segment lost 2 bases and the J segment 0 bases; nucleotides outside the gene matches: 7. Germline V lookup: CDR1 GTSNPN, CDR2 SVGIG (reference sequence). This clone is large. Its antigen remains unknown. The sample consisted of CD4+ T cells from PBMCs, cultured in vitro. This receptor was identified in a human donor in good health. This chain uses TRBV30 with TRBJ2-1; 7 bases are shared with TRBD2. The CDR3 here is CAWSWIGGGSYNEQFF. CDR3 nucleotide sequence: TGTGCCTGGAGTTGGATTGGCGGGGGCTCCTACAATGAGCAGTTCTTC. Full variable domain (rest looked up from reference TRBV30 and TRBJ2-1): SQTIHQWPATLVQPVGSPLSLECTVEGTSNPNLYWYRQAAGRGLQLLFYSVGIGQISSEVPQNLSASRPQDRQFILSSKKLLLSDSGFYLCAWSWIGGGSYNEQFFGPGTRLTVL.